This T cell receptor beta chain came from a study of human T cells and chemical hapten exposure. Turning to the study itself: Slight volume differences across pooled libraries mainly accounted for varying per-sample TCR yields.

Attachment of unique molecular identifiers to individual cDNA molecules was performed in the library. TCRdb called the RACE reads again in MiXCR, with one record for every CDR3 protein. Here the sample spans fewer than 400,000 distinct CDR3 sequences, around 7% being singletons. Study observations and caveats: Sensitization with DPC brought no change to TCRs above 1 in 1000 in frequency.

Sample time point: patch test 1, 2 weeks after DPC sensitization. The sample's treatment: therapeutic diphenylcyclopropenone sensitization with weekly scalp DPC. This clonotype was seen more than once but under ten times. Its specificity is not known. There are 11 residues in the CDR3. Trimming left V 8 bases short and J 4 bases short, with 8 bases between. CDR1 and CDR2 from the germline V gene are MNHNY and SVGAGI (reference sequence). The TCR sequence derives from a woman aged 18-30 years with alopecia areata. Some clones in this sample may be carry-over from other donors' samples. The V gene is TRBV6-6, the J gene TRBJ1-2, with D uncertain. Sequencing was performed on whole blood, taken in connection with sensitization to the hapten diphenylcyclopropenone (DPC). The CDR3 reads CASSNFYGYTF. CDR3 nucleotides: TGTGCCAGCTCTAACTTCTATGGCTACACCTTC.